What follows is one T cell receptor (beta chain) and its context. What it binds is not known. The germline V and J ends were trimmed by 0 bases and 5 bases, with 10 bases remaining between them. The CDR3 totals 14 residues. Per germline, CDR1 MGHRA and CDR2 YSYEKL. This specimen comes from a study of T cell responses to AZD1222 COVID-19 vaccine. Clones were sequenced by immunoSEQ multiplex PCR, and TCRdb holds only the in-frame ones, with some missing. The data show approximately 94,000 clones, with around 87% seen just once and more than 3.5% held by the top ten. The study's findings and limits: Among those given AZD1222, only 6 or 7 were seropositive at baseline. Most donors were white British, females outnumbered males, and clonal diversity was possibly underestimated.

The sequenced sample was peripheral blood, obtained on day 0 of MenACWY control vaccination. The rearrangement uses TRBV4-1 and TRBJ1-2; maybe TRBD1 (5 bases). The clonotype originates from an adult in good health. The CDR3 reads CASSQDGGGYGYTF. CDR3 nucleotide sequence: TGCGCCAGCAGCCAAGATGGGGGTGGGTATGGCTACACCTTC.